The T cell receptor beta chain under discussion was sequenced for a study of metastatic and nonmetastatic thyroid tumors. The V end was cut by 7 bases, the J end by 4 bases, with 17 bases between. Germline assignment: CDR1 SGHRS and CDR2 YFSETQ. This CDR3 has 15 residues. This clone was detected many times. Treatment of any kind had been given to no patient before thyroid surgery. TCRdb re-clonotyped the PCR reads via MiXCR. The sample yields 80,000 to 85,000 clones, under 15% seen once. This rearrangement joins TRBV5-1 to TRBJ2-2, with D unclear. Source material: tumor tissue. The source of this sequence is a female donor with papillary thyroid cancer or a benign thyroid nodule (not recorded which). Some clones in this sample may be carry-over from other donors' samples. CDR3 residues: CASFVGGASTGELFF. The CDR3 DNA reads TGCGCCAGCTTCGTTGGCGGAGCTTCCACCGGGGAGCTGTTTTTT.